A selection of T cell receptor beta chains follows, all from one sample in a study of cytomegalovirus exposure and HLA in healthy donors. TCRdb's copy holds only in-frame clones and misses some; the assay was immunoSEQ multiplex PCR. This table holds 150,000 to 200,000 clones, roughly 75% found once. The sample comprised PBMCs. The receptor source for this set is a man aged 18 to 30 in good health and CMV-seropositive. CDR3s include the opening cysteine and the closing phenylalanine or tryptophan. D genes are given only for firm matches. Clone size is shown for a subset of rows, as once, few, many or a class of expanded clone.

abundance,j_gene,v_gene,d_gene,CDR3aa,CDR3nt
few,TRBJ1-3,TRBV6-5,.,CATKQGNTIYF,TGTGCCACCAAACAAGGAAACACCATATATTTT
few,TRBJ1-2,TRBV7-6,.,CASSLAGKGSAYGYTF,TGTGCCAGCAGCTTGGCGGGGAAGGGCTCCGCATATGGCTACACCTTC
few,TRBJ2-7,TRBV2,.,CASSVGRGSSYEQYF,TGTGCCAGCAGTGTGGGGAGGGGGAGCTCCTACGAGCAGTACTTC
.,TRBJ1-1,TRBV28,TRBD1,CASSIRGRKAFF,TGTGCCAGCAGTATCAGGGGGCGGAAAGCTTTCTTT
.,TRBJ1-1,TRBV28,.,CASRAIAGAELDEAFF,TGTGCCAGCAGAGCAATCGCGGGGGCGGAACTAGATGAGGCTTTCTTT
.,TRBJ2-1,TRBV5-1,TRBD2,CASQKPGLAGVSYNEQFF,TGCGCCAGCCAAAAACCGGGACTAGCGGGAGTCTCCTACAATGAGCAGTTCTTC
.,TRBJ2-1,TRBV7-9,TRBD2,CASSLATSGIPLYNEQFF,TGTGCCAGCAGCTTAGCAACTAGCGGGATCCCCCTATACAATGAGCAGTTCTTC
.,TRBJ1-4,TRBV4-1,.,CASSQEARGEKLFF,TGCGCCAGCAGCCAAGAGGCCAGAGGTGAAAAACTGTTTTTT
.,TRBJ2-7,TRBV14,.,CASSQFSPLEQYF,TGTGCCAGCAGCCAATTCTCCCCTCTCGAGCAGTACTTC
few,TRBJ2-7,TRBV5-6,.,CASSLTGFSYEQYF,TGTGCCAGCAGCTTGACAGGTTTTAGCTACGAGCAGTACTTC
.,TRBJ2-1,TRBV19,TRBD2,CASSMSGGSYNEQFF,TGTGCCAGTAGTATGAGCGGGGGCTCCTACAATGAGCAGTTCTTC
.,TRBJ1-5,TRBV2,.,CASQRQGINQPQHF,TGTGCCAGTCAGCGGCAGGGGATCAATCAGCCCCAGCATTTT
once,TRBJ1-1,TRBV15,.,CATSRDREGNTEAFF,TGTGCCACCAGCAGAGATCGCGAGGGGAACACTGAAGCTTTCTTT
.,TRBJ2-3,TRBV7-8,TRBD2,CASSSAGGGTDTQYF,TGTGCCAGCAGCTCAGCGGGAGGTGGGACAGATACGCAGTATTTT
.,TRBJ2-1,TRBV10-3,.,CAISESTVGRGIVEQFF,TGTGCCATCAGTGAGTCGACCGTGGGAAGGGGTATAGTTGAGCAGTTCTTC
.,TRBJ2-4,TRBV6-5,TRBD1,CASRQGAFGKNIQYF,TGTGCCAGCAGGCAGGGGGCGTTTGGCAAAAACATTCAGTACTTC
.,TRBJ1-1,TRBV6-1,.,CASSEDRVLPEAFF,TGTGCCAGCAGTGAAGACAGGGTGTTACCTGAAGCTTTCTTT
.,TRBJ2-7,TRBV15,.,CATSRDRATYEQYF,TGTGCCACCAGCAGAGACAGGGCAACCTACGAGCAGTACTTC
.,TRBJ1-5,TRBV10-3,.,CAISPGKNQPQHF,TGTGCCATCAGCCCAGGGAAAAACCAGCCCCAGCATTTT
.,TRBJ1-2,TRBV30,.,CAWSAPFGGGYTF,TGTGCCTGGAGTGCCCCTTTCGGAGGTGGCTACACCTTC
.,TRBJ2-3,TRBV28,.,CASSHLRSSDADTQYF,TGTGCCAGCAGTCATTTACGTTCCAGCGATGCAGATACGCAGTATTTT
.,TRBJ2-3,TRBV28,TRBD1,CASTPEGAGTDTQYF,TGTGCCAGCACCCCTGAGGGGGCTGGGACAGATACGCAGTATTTT
few,TRBJ2-3,TRBV9,.,CASSLGPWAADTQYF,TGTGCCAGCAGCTTAGGACCCTGGGCTGCAGATACGCAGTATTTT
few,TRBJ1-6,TRBV7-8,.,CASSLSYSPLHF,TGTGCCAGCAGCTTATCTTATTCACCCCTCCACTTT
.,TRBJ1-5,TRBV28,TRBD1,CAAGGRNNQPQHF,TGTGCCGCAGGGGGGCGGAACAATCAGCCCCAGCATTTT
.,TRBJ2-7,TRBV27,.,CASSLEASYEQYF,TGTGCCAGCAGTTTGGAGGCATCCTACGAGCAGTACTTC
.,TRBJ2-7,TRBV7-3,.,CASSPGSGASTDEQYF,TGTGCCAGCAGCCCGGGTTCTGGGGCTTCTACTGACGAGCAGTACTTC
few,TRBJ1-1,TRBV25-1,.,CASSAGRNRNTEAFF,TGTGCCAGCAGTGCCGGTCGAAACAGGAACACTGAAGCTTTCTTT
.,TRBJ2-5,TRBV25-1,.,CASMGGKPDRAQETQYF,TGTGCCAGCATGGGGGGGAAACCGGACAGGGCCCAAGAGACCCAGTACTTC
.,TRBJ1-5,TRBV19,TRBD1,CASDREDQPQHF,TGTGCCAGCGACAGGGAAGATCAGCCCCAGCATTTT
.,TRBJ1-2,TRBV19,.,CASSDYRAGYTF,TGTGCCAGTAGTGATTACAGGGCTGGCTACACCTTC
few,TRBJ2-7,TRBV4-2,TRBD2,CASSQERGGSSYEQYF,TGTGCCAGCAGCCAAGAACGGGGAGGGAGCTCCTACGAGCAGTACTTC
.,TRBJ2-5,TRBV2,.,CASSFKLSIQTQYF,TGTGCCAGCAGTTTTAAACTGTCTATCCAGACCCAGTACTTC
few,TRBJ2-6,TRBV5-6,.,CASSPQGAGANVLTF,TGTGCCAGCAGCCCACAGGGAGCGGGGGCCAACGTCCTGACTTTC
.,TRBJ2-3,TRBV9,.,CASSVSSGGGPDTQYF,TGTGCCAGCAGCGTATCTAGTGGGGGCGGTCCAGATACGCAGTATTTT
.,TRBJ2-7,TRBV5-5,TRBD2,CASSIGLAVSSYEQYF,TGTGCCAGCAGCATAGGACTAGCTGTTAGCTCCTACGAGCAGTACTTC
.,TRBJ2-7,TRBV5-6,TRBD2,CASSYLKPGLAVKYEQYF,TGTGCCAGCAGCTACTTGAAACCGGGACTAGCGGTCAAATACGAGCAGTACTTC
.,TRBJ2-5,TRBV6-1,TRBD1,CASRGQGPQETQYF,TGTGCCAGCAGAGGACAGGGTCCACAAGAGACCCAGTACTTC
few,TRBJ2-7,TRBV5-1,.,CASSRNAGDEQYF,TGCGCCAGCAGCCGAAACGCAGGTGACGAGCAGTACTTC
.,TRBJ2-3,TRBV7-7,TRBD2,CARSQGLAFPGDTQYF,TGTGCTCGCAGCCAGGGACTAGCGTTCCCTGGGGATACGCAGTATTTT
.,TRBJ1-1,TRBV5-1,.,CASSLYESNTEAFF,TGCGCCAGCAGCTTGTATGAGTCTAATACTGAAGCTTTCTTT
.,TRBJ1-1,TRBV5-1,TRBD1,CASSFNRGLGTEAFF,TGCGCCAGCAGCTTTAACAGGGGGCTGGGCACTGAAGCTTTCTTT
.,TRBJ1-5,TRBV6-1,TRBD1,CASSVQGASNQPQHF,TGTGCCAGCAGTGTTCAGGGGGCGAGCAATCAGCCCCAGCATTTT
.,TRBJ2-3,TRBV4-1,.,CASSPSVLGDTQYF,TGCGCCAGCAGCCCAAGCGTCCTGGGAGATACGCAGTATTTT
few,TRBJ2-7,TRBV4-2,TRBD2,CASSQDSRGTSTHEQYF,TGTGCCAGCAGCCAAGATTCAAGGGGGACTAGCACCCACGAGCAGTACTTC
.,TRBJ2-2,TRBV2,TRBD1,CASSSADRASGELFF,TGTGCCAGCAGCTCGGCCGACAGGGCTTCCGGGGAGCTGTTTTTT
.,TRBJ2-7,TRBV5-1,TRBD1,CASSLTGQGPSYEQYF,TGCGCCAGCAGCTTGACCGGACAGGGGCCTTCCTACGAGCAGTACTTC
.,TRBJ1-1,TRBV28,TRBD1,CASSFTGQGRTEAFF,TGTGCCAGCAGTTTCACCGGACAGGGTCGGACTGAAGCTTTCTTT
.,TRBJ2-1,TRBV4-2,TRBD1,CASSQGGGLSSYNEQFF,TGTGCCAGCAGCCAAGGAGGGGGCCTAAGCTCCTACAATGAGCAGTTCTTC
.,TRBJ1-1,TRBV19,.,CASSRGHPNTEAFF,TGTGCCAGTAGTCGGGGACACCCTAACACTGAAGCTTTCTTT
.,TRBJ2-3,TRBV5-1,.,CASSLGGEDTQYF,TGCGCCAGCAGCTTGGGAGGAGAAGATACGCAGTATTTT
.,TRBJ1-4,TRBV15,TRBD1,CATSRQGPANEKLFF,TGTGCCACCAGCCGACAGGGTCCCGCTAATGAAAAACTGTTTTTT